The 2 T cell receptor beta chains presented below share a single source sample, sequenced in a study of cytomegalovirus exposure and HLA in healthy donors. The primer mix had 60 Vbeta and 13 Jbeta primers. Sequenced by immunoSEQ multiplex PCR; TCRdb stores in-frame clones only, minus some. The sample records approximately 110,000 clones, 65% to 85% being singletons. Sequencing input: PBMCs. The origin of the receptors is a young woman in good health and CMV-seronegative.

This clone appeared a single time. CDR3 in DNA: TGTGCCAGTAGTATGGGCAGGGGGCTAAACGAGCAGTACTTC. Its translation is CASSMGRGLNEQYF. The chain carries TRBV19 and TRBJ2-7; 8 bases fit TRBD1. The CDR3 extends over 14 amino acids. From germline, CDR1 is LNHDA and CDR2 SQIVND (reference sequence). The trim removed 3 bases at V and 5 bases at J, leaving 6 bases unmatched.

This clone was observed once. The gene calls are TRBV11-2 and TRBJ2-5; D is undetermined. Germline values: CDR1 SGHAT, CDR2 FQNNGV. There are 11 residues in the CDR3. Trimming removed 5 bases from V and 13 bases from J, with 14 bases in between. CDR3 in amino acids: CASSLLTPPYF. The CDR3 DNA follows: TGTGCCAGCAGCCTGTTGACTCCCCCGTACTTC.